The source of this TCR beta chain is a study of blood T cell repertoires in COVID-19. All recovered Cohort 3 donors got two negative PCRs, got clearance, or saw symptom resolution. The data were produced by immunoSEQ multiplex PCR, yet TCRdb's version contains in-frame clones alone and is incomplete. This sample yields about 170,000 clones, of which approximately 82% are seen a single time; 3.5% to 5% belongs to the top ten. The CDR3 consists of 14 residues. CDR1 is MNHEY and CDR2 is SVGEGT in the germline V gene. Deletions cut 5 bases from V and 7 bases from J, with 14 bases between. Sequencing was performed on PBMCs or T cells enriched from blood (not recorded which). This rearrangement joins TRBV6-2 or TRBV6-3 to TRBJ2-2; D gene ambiguous. The TCR was taken from a woman in her 50s who had recovered from COVID-19. The DNA of the CDR3 is TGTGCCAGCAGTGGGCGACACCAAGGCGGGGAGCTGTTTTTT. Translated: CASSGRHQGGELFF.